These T cell receptor beta chains were read from a single sample in a study of blood T cell repertoires in COVID-19. Profiled with immunoSEQ multiplex PCR; TCRdb holds only in-frame clones, not every one. The data contain about 170,000 clones, about four fifths of them singletons. Sequenced input: peripheral blood. Receptors originate from an elderly woman with COVID-19, enrolled during active disease. The CDR3 runs from the conserved cysteine through the conserved F or W. The D gene is left open where the match is weak. The listing skips clone size in some rows; elsewhere it reads once, few, many or a size class.

v_gene	d_gene	abundance	j_gene	CDR3aa	CDR3nt
TRBV19	TRBD1	.	TRBJ2-7	CASSRTGVFHEQYF	TGTGCCAGTAGCCGGACAGGGGTTTTCCACGAGCAGTACTTC
TRBV4-1	TRBD2	.	TRBJ2-2	CASSQRGLVDTGELFF	TGCGCCAGCAGCCAGAGGGGACTAGTTGACACCGGGGAGCTGTTTTTT
TRBV18	TRBD1	once	TRBJ1-5	CASSPQGAGSNQPQHF	TGTGCCAGCTCACCACAGGGGGCGGGAAGCAATCAGCCCCAGCATTTT
TRBV9	TRBD1	.	TRBJ1-6	CASSVAAGGNSPLHF	TGTGCCAGCAGCGTAGCGGCAGGGGGCAACTCACCCCTCCACTTT
TRBV7-9	TRBD2	once	TRBJ2-3	CAWTSGSTDTQYF	TGTGCCTGGACTAGCGGAAGCACAGATACGCAGTATTTT
TRBV27	.	.	TRBJ2-1	CASSLSPLSYNEQFF	TGTGCCAGCAGTTTATCTCCTCTTTCCTACAATGAGCAGTTCTTC
TRBV10-1	TRBD1	.	TRBJ2-3	CASSGHLQGYHSTDTQYF	TGCGCCAGCAGTGGCCATCTACAGGGGTACCATAGCACAGATACGCAGTATTTT
TRBV6-2/TRBV6-3	.	once	TRBJ2-1	CASSYAGLYNEQFF	TGTGCCAGCAGTTACGCGGGACTGTACAATGAGCAGTTCTTC
TRBV5-4	.	.	TRBJ2-7	CASSLGAGPKSYEQYF	TGTGCCAGCAGCTTGGGGGCGGGGCCCAAGTCCTACGAGCAGTACTTC
TRBV11-2	TRBD1	.	TRBJ2-7	CASSQARRGHYEQYF	TGTGCCAGCAGCCAAGCTCGCAGGGGGCACTACGAGCAGTACTTC
TRBV11-2	.	.	TRBJ1-1	CASSPYLGNMNTEAFF	TGTGCCAGCAGCCCGTACCTCGGGAACATGAACACTGAAGCTTTCTTT
TRBV14	.	.	TRBJ2-2	CASSPWSGENGELFF	TGTGCCAGCAGCCCCTGGTCGGGGGAGAACGGGGAGCTGTTTTTT
TRBV30	TRBD1	.	TRBJ1-2	CAWSWDRGRYGYTF	TGTGCCTGGAGTTGGGACAGGGGGAGGTATGGCTACACCTTC
TRBV9	.	.	TRBJ2-2	CASSAMWRTGELFF	TGTGCCAGCAGCGCCATGTGGAGAACCGGGGAGCTGTTTTTT
TRBV7-2	.	.	TRBJ1-5	CASSSAWGQPQHF	TGTGCCAGCAGCTCTGCCTGGGGCCAGCCCCAGCATTTT
TRBV19	TRBD2	.	TRBJ2-3	CASRGWTSGGALGTDTQYF	TGTGCCAGTAGGGGATGGACTAGCGGGGGGGCGCTAGGCACAGATACGCAGTATTTT
TRBV7-9	TRBD1	.	TRBJ1-4	CASSSITRGRELSEKLFF	TGTGCCAGCAGTTCGATTACCAGGGGGCGTGAGCTTAGTGAAAAACTGTTTTTT
TRBV14	TRBD1	.	TRBJ2-1	CASSLGQQFYNEQFF	TGTGCCAGCAGCCTGGGACAGCAATTCTACAATGAGCAGTTCTTC
TRBV2	.	.	TRBJ2-7	CATGQGRTYEQYF	TGTGCCACCGGACAAGGCCGGACCTACGAGCAGTACTTC
TRBV2	.	.	TRBJ2-3	CASTWEPSTDTQYF	TGTGCCAGCACTTGGGAGCCGAGCACAGATACGCAGTATTTT
TRBV19	TRBD1	.	TRBJ1-4	CASRTGQGNEKLFF	TGTGCCAGTAGAACCGGACAGGGTAATGAAAAACTGTTTTTT
TRBV14	.	.	TRBJ2-5	CASSQAIAQQETQYF	TGTGCCAGCAGCCAAGCGATAGCGCAGCAAGAGACCCAGTACTTC
TRBV9	.	.	TRBJ1-3	CASSLGLTSISGNTIYF	TGTGCCAGCAGCCTCGGACTTACCTCCATCTCTGGAAACACCATATATTTT
TRBV11-3	.	.	TRBJ2-7	CASSSAGNSYEQYF	TGTGCCAGCAGCAGCGCAGGGAACTCCTACGAGCAGTACTTC
TRBV5-4	TRBD2	.	TRBJ2-2	CASSRGLAGIGELFF	TGTGCCAGCAGCCGGGGACTAGCGGGAATCGGGGAGCTGTTTTTT
TRBV18	TRBD1	.	TRBJ2-1	CASSPRQGPGNEQFF	TGTGCCAGCTCACCAAGACAGGGGCCAGGCAATGAGCAGTTCTTC
TRBV27	TRBD2	.	TRBJ2-7	CASSASPGRENYEQYF	TGTGCCAGCAGTGCCTCCCCGGGGCGGGAGAATTACGAGCAGTACTTC
TRBV24-1	TRBD2	.	TRBJ2-3	CATSEPPGGPTDTQYF	TGTGCCACCAGTGAACCCCCGGGAGGGCCAACAGATACGCAGTATTTT
TRBV5-6	TRBD2	.	TRBJ2-7	CASSFGTSKNEQYF	TGTGCCAGCAGCTTTGGGACTAGCAAGAACGAGCAGTACTTC
TRBV6-1	TRBD1	.	TRBJ1-6	CASSAWTGGGGSPLHF	TGTGCCAGCAGTGCCTGGACAGGGGGCGGCGGTTCACCCCTCCACTTT
TRBV18	TRBD1	.	TRBJ1-1	CASWDRATEAFF	TGTGCCAGCTGGGACAGGGCCACTGAAGCTTTCTTT
TRBV7-2	TRBD1	.	TRBJ2-7	CASSYDRGPEYEQYF	TGTGCCAGCAGCTACGACAGGGGGCCAGAGTACGAGCAGTACTTC
TRBV14	.	.	TRBJ1-1	CASSQVGAGTEAFF	TGTGCCAGCAGCCAAGTGGGGGCAGGCACTGAAGCTTTCTTT
TRBV11-3	TRBD1	few	TRBJ2-2	CASSPGTGGITGELFF	TGTGCCAGCAGCCCTGGGACAGGGGGCATTACCGGGGAGCTGTTTTTT
TRBV10-3	TRBD1	.	TRBJ1-1	CAISPGTGGTEAFF	TGTGCCATCAGCCCCGGGACAGGGGGCACTGAAGCTTTCTTT
TRBV10-3	TRBD2	.	TRBJ2-3	CAISELSGGEMNTQYF	TGTGCCATCAGTGAGTTGAGCGGGGGGGAAATGAATACGCAGTATTTT
TRBV2	TRBD1	.	TRBJ2-7	CASRGTGGYEQYF	TGTGCCAGCAGAGGGACAGGGGGCTACGAGCAGTACTTC